This TCR beta chain was sequenced for a study of T cells in tuberculosis. Study as a whole: CD1B tetramers identified T cells specific for mycobacterial lipid GMM.

Method: immunoSEQ multiplex PCR; TCRdb's copy keeps in-frame clones and lacks some. The table lists 24,000 or so clones, nearly 97% of them singletons. V lost 3 bases and J lost 10, with 9 bases in between. This CDR3 has 11 amino acids. Germline V CDR1 and CDR2: MNHEY, SVGAGI. Material: PBMCs. The gene calls are TRBV6-5 and TRBJ1-2; D gene unclear. This clonotype was sampled from a donor between 5 and 29 years old with latent tuberculosis or without tuberculosis infection. CDR3 bases: TGTGCCAGCAGTTATTCGGGGAACTACACCTTC. This encodes CASSYSGNYTF.